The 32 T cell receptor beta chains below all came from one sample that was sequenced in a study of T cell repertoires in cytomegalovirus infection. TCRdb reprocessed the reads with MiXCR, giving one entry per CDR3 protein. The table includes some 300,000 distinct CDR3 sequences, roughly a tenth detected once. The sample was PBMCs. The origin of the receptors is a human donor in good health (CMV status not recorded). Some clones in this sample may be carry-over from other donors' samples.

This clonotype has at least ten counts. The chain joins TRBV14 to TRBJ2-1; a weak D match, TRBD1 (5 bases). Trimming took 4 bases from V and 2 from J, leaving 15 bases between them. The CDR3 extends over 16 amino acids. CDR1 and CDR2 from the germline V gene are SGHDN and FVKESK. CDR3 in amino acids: CASSLLEVTAYNEQFF. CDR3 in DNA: TGTGCCAGCAGCCTACTTGAAGTGACAGCCTACAATGAGCAGTTCTTC.

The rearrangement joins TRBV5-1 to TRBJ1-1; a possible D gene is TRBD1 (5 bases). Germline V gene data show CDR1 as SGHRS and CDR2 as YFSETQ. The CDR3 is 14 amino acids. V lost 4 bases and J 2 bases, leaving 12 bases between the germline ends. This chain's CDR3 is CASSVGTGNTEAFF. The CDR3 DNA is TGCGCCAGCAGCGTGGGGACGGGTAACACTGAAGCTTTCTTT.

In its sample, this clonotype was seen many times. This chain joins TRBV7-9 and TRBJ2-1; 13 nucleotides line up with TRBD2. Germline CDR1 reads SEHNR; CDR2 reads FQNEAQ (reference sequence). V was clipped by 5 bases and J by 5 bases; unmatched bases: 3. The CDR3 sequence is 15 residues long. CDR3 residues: CASSGTSGAHNEQFF. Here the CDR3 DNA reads TGTGCCAGCAGCGGGACTAGCGGGGCCCACAATGAGCAGTTCTTC. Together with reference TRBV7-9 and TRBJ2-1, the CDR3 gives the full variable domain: DTGVSQNPRHKITKRGQNVTFRCDPISEHNRLYWYRQTLGQGPEFLTYFQNEAQLEKSRLLSDRFSAERPKGSFSTLEIQRTEQGDSAMYLCASSGTSGAHNEQFFGPGTRLTVL.

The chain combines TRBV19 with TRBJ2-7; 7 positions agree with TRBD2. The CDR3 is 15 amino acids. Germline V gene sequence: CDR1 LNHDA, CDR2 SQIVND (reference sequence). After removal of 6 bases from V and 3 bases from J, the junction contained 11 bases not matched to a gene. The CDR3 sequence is CASRPNRGDFYEQYF. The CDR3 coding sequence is TGTGCCAGTAGACCCAACCGGGGGGATTTCTACGAGCAGTACTTC.

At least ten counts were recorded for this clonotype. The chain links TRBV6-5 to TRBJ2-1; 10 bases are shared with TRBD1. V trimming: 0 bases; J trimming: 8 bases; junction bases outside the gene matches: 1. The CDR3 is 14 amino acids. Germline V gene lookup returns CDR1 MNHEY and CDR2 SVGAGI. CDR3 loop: CASSYSTGGYEQFF. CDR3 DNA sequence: TGTGCCAGCAGTTACTCGACAGGGGGCTATGAGCAGTTCTTC.

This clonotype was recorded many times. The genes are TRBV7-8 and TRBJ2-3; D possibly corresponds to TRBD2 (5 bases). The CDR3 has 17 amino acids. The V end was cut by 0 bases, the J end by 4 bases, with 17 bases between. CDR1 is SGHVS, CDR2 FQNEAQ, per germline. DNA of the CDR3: TGTGCCAGCAGCTTAGCCATCCCGGGAATCTCACCAGATACGCAGTATTTT. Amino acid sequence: CASSLAIPGISPDTQYF.

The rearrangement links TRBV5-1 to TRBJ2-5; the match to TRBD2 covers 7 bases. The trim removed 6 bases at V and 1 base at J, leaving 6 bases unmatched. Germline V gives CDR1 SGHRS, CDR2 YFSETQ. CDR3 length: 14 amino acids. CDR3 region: CASTPAGIQETQYF. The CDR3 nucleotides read TGCGCCAGCACTCCAGCGGGGATCCAAGAGACCCAGTACTTC. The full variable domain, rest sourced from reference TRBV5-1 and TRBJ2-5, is KAGVTQTPRYLIKTRGQQVTLSCSPISGHRSVSWYQQTPGQGLQFLFEYFSETQRNKGNFPGRFSGRQFSNSRSEMNVSTLELGDSALYLCASTPAGIQETQYFGPGTRLLVL.

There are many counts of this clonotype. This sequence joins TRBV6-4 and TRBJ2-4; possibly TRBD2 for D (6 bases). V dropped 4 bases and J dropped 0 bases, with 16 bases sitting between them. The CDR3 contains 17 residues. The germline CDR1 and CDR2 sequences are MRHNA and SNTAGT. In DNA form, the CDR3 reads TGTGCCAGCAGTGCCCCGGAGGGGACCTTAGCCAAAAACATTCAGTACTTC. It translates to CASSAPEGTLAKNIQYF.

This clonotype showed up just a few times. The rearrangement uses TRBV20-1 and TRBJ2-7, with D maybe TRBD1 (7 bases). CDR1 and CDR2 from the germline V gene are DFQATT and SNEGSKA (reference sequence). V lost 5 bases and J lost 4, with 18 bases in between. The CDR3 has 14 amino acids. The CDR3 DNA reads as TGCAGTGCTGTGCCAGGGGGGCCTTCGTACGAGCAGTACTTC. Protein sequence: CSAVPGGPSYEQYF.

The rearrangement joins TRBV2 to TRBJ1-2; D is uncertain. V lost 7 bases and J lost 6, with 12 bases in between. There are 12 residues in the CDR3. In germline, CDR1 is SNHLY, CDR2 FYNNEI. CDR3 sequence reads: CASKFVGHGYTF. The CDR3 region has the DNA TGTGCCAGCAAGTTTGTCGGGCATGGCTACACCTTC.

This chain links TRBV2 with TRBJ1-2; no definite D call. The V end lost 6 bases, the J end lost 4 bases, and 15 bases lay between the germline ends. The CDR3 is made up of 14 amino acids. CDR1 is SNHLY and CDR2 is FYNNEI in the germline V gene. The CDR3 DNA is TGTGCCAGCAGCAAATTGGTGACATCCTATGGCTACACCTTC. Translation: CASSKLVTSYGYTF. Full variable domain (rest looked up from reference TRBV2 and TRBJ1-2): EPEVTQTPSHQVTQMGQEVILRCVPISNHLYFYWYRQILGQKVEFLVSFYNNEISEKSEIFDDQFSVERPDGSNFTLKIRSTKLEDSAMYFCASSKLVTSYGYTFGSGTRLTVV.

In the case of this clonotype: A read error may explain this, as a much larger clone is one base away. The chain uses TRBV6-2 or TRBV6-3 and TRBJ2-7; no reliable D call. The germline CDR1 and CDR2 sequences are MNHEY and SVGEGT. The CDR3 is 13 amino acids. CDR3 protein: CTSSRGPPYEQYV. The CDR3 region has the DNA TGTACCAGCAGCCGCGGACCGCCATACGAGCAGTACGTC.

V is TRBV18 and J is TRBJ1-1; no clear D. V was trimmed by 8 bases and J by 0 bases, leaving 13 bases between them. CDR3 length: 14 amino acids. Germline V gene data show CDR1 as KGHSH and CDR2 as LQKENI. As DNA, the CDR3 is TGTGCCAGCAGTCTCGGGAATCTGAACACTGAAGCTTTCTTT. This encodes CASSLGNLNTEAFF.

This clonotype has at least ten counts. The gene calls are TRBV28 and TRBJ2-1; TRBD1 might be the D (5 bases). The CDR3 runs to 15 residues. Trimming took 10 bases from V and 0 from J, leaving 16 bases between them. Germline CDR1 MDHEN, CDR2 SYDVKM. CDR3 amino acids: CANSGQGASYNEQFF. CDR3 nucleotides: TGTGCCAATTCCGGTCAAGGGGCCTCCTACAATGAGCAGTTCTTC.

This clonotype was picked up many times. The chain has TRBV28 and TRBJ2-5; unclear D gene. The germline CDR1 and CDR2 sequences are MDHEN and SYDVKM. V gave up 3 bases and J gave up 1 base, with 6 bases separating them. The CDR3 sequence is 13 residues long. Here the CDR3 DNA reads TGTGCCAGCAGTTTCTTAGTCCAAGAGACCCAGTACTTC. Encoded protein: CASSFLVQETQYF.

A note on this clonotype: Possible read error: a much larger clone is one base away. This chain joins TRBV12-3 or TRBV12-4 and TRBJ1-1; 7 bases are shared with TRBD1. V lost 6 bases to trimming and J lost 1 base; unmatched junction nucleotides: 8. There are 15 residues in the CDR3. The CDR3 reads CASSFRGGTNTEAFF. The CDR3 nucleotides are TGTGCCAGCAGCTTCAGAGGGGGCACGAACACTGAAGCTTTCTTT.

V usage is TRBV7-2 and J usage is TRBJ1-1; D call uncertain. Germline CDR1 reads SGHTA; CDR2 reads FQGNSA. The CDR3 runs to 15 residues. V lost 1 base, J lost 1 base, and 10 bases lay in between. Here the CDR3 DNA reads TGTGCCAGCAGCTTAGTTGGCAATTCGAACACTGAAGCTTTCTTT. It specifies CASSLVGNSNTEAFF.

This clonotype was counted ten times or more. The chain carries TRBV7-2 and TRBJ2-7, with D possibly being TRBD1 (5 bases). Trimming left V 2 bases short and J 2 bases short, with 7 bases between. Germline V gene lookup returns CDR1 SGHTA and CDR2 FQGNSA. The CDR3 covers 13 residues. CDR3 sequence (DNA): TGTGCCAGCAGCTTACCAGGGACCTACGAGCAGTACTTC. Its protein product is CASSLPGTYEQYF.

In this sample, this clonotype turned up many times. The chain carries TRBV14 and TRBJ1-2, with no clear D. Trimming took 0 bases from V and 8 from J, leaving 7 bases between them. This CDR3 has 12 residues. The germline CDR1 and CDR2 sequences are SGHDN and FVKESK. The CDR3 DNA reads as TGTGCCAGCAGCCAAGAGCCGGGCGGCTACACCTTC. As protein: CASSQEPGGYTF.

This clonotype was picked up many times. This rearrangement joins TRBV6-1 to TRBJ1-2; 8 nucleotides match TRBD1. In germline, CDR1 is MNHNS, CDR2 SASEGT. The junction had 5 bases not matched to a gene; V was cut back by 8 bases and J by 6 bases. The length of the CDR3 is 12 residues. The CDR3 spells CASAGTGHGYTF. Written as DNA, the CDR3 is TGTGCCAGCGCCGGGACAGGCCATGGCTACACCTTC.

The CDR3 region is CASKSGGTAGELFF. The CDR3 coding sequence is TGTGCCAGCAAAAGCGGGGGGACTGCCGGGGAGCTGTTTTTT. The chain joins TRBV2 to TRBJ2-2, with TRBD2 matching over 9 bases. CDR3 length: 14 amino acids. Germline-derived CDR1 and CDR2 are SNHLY and FYNNEI. V trimming: 7 bases; J trimming: 6 bases; junction bases outside the gene matches: 6.

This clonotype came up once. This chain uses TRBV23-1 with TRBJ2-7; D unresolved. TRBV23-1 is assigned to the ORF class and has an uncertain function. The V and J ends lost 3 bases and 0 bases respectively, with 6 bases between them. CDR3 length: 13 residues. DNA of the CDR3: TGCGCCAGCAGTCAGAATTGCTCCTACGAGCAGTACTTC. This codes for CASSQNCSYEQYF.

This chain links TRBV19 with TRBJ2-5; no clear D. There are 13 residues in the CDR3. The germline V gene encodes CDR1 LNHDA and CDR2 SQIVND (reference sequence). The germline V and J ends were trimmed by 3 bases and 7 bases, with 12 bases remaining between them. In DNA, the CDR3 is TGTGCCAGTAGTATCTTGCACCGCGGGACCCAGTACTTC. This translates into CASSILHRGTQYF.

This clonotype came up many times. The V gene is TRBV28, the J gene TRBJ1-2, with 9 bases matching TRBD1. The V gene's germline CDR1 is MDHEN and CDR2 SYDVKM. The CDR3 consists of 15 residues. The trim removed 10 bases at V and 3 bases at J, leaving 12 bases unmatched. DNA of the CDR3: TGTGCCACCATCGGGACAGGGATTTTATACTATGGCTACACCTTC. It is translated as CATIGTGILYYGYTF.

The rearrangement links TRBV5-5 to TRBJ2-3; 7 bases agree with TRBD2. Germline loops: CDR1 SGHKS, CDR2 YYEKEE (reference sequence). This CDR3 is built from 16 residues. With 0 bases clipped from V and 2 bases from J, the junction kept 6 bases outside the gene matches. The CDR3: CASSLVPGLSTDTQYF. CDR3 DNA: TGTGCCAGCAGCTTGGTTCCGGGACTATCCACAGATACGCAGTATTTT.

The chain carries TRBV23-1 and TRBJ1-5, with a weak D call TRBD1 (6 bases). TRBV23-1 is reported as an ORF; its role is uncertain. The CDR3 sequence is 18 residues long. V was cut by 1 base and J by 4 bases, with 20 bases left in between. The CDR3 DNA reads TGCGCCAGCAGTCAATGCTCCAAACAGGGTGGGGGGAATCAGCCCCAGCATTTT. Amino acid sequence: CASSQCSKQGGGNQPQHF.

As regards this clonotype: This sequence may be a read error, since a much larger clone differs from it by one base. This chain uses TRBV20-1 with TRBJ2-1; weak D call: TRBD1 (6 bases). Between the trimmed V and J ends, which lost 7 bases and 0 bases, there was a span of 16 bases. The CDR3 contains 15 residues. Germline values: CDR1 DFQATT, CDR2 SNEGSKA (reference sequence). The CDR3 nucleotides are TGCAGTGTTACAGAGGACAGCCTCTCCTACAATGAGCAGTTCTTC. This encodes CSVTEDSLSYNEQFF.

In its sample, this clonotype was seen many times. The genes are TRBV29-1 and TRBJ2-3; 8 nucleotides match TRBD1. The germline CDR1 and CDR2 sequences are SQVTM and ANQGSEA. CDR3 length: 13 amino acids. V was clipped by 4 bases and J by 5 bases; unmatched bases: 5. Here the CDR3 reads CSVAGQGEDTQYF. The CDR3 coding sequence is TGCAGCGTTGCCGGACAGGGTGAAGATACGCAGTATTTT.

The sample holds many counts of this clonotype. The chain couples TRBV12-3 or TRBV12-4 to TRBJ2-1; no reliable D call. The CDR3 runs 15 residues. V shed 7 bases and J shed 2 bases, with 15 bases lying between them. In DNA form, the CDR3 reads TGTGCCAGCATTCGGACCCGGGCAGCCTACAATGAGCAGTTCTTC. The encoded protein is CASIRTRAAYNEQFF.

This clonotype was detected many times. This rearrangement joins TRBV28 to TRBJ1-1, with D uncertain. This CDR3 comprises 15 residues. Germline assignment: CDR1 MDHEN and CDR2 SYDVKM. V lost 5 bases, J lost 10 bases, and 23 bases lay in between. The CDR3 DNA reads TGTGCCAGCAGTCCGGCAGAAGCGGCTAAGGGTGGAGCTTTCTTT. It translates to CASSPAEAAKGGAFF.

This CDR3 is CASSIDGQIGELFF. CDR3 in DNA: TGTGCCAGTAGTATAGACGGACAGATCGGGGAGCTGTTTTTT. This chain links TRBV19 with TRBJ2-2, with D possibly TRBD1 on 6 matching bases. In germline, CDR1 is LNHDA, CDR2 SQIVND (reference sequence). This CDR3 spans 14 amino acids. The V gene lost 0 bases and the J gene lost 7 bases, with 9 bases spanning the gap.

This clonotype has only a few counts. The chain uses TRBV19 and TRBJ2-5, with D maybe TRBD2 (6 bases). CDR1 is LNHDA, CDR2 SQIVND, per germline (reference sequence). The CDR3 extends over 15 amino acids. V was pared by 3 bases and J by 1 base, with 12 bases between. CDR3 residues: CASSIAGSPQETQYF. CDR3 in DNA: TGTGCCAGTAGTATCGCGGGGAGCCCCCAAGAGACCCAGTACTTC. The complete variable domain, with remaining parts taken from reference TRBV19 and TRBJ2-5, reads DGGITQSPKYLFRKEGQNVTLSCEQNLNHDAMYWYRQDPGQGLRLIYYSQIVNDFQKGDIAEGYSVSREKKESFPLTVTSAQKNPTAFYLCASSIAGSPQETQYFGPGTRLLVL.